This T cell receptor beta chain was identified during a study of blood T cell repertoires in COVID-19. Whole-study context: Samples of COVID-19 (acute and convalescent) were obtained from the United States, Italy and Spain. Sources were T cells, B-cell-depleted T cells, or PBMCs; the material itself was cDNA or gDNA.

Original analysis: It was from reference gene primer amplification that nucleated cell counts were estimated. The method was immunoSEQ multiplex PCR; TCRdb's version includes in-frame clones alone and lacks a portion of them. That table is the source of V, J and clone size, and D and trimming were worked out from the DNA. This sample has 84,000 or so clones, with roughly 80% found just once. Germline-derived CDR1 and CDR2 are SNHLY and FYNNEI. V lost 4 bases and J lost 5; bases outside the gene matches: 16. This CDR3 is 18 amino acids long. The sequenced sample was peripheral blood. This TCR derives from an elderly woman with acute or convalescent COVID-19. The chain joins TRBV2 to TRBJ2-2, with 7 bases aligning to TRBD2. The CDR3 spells CASSGVGRAGSGTGELFF. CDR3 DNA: TGTGCCAGCAGTGGGGTTGGGAGAGCGGGGTCAGGAACCGGGGAGCTGTTTTTT.